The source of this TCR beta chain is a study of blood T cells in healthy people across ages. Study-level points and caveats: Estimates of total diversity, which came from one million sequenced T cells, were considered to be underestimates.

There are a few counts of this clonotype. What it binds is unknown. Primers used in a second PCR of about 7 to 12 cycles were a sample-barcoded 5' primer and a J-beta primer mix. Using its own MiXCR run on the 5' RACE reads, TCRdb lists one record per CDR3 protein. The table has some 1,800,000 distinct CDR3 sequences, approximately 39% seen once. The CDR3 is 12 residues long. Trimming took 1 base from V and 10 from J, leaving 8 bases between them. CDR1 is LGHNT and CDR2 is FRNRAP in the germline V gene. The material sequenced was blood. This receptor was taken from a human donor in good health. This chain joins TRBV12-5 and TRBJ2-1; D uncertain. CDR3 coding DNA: TGTGCTAGTGGTTTGGGTTTGCGGGAGCAGTTCTTC. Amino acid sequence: CASGLGLREQFF. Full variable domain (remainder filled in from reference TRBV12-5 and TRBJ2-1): DARVTQTPRHKVTEMGQEVTMRCQPILGHNTVFWYRQTMMQGLELLAYFRNRAPLDDSGMPKDRFSAEMPDATLATLKIQPSEPRDSAVYFCASGLGLREQFFGPGTRLTVL.